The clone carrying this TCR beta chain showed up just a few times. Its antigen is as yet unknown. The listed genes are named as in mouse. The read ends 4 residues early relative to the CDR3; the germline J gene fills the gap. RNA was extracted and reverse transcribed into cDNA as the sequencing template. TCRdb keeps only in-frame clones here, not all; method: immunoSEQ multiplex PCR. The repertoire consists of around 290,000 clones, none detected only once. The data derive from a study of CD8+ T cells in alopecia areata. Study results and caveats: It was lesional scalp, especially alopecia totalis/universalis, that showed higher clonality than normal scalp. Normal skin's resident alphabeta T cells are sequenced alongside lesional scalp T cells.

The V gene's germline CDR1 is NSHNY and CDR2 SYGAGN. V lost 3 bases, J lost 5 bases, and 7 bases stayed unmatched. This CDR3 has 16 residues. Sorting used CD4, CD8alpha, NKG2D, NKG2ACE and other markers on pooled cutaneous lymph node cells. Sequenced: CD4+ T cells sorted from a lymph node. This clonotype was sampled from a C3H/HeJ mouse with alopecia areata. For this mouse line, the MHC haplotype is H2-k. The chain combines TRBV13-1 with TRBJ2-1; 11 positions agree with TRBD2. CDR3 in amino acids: CASSGTGGRGDAEQFF. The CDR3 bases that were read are TGTGCCAGCAGTGGGACTGGGGGGCGCGGAGATGCT.